One and the same sample provided the 27 T cell receptor beta chains below, sequenced in a study of CD8+ T cells in alopecia areata. cDNA prepared by RNA extraction and subsequent reverse transcription served as the template for sequencing. Libraries were prepared by immunoSEQ multiplex PCR; TCRdb keeps only in-frame clonotypes and omits some of them. Of 55,000 to 75,000 clones in the sample, about 44% were seen once. The source material was CD8+ T cells sorted from blood, sampled at week 0. These receptors came from a human donor with alopecia areata.

The chain combines TRBV6-5 with TRBJ1-1; weak D call: TRBD1 (5 bases). Trimming stripped 0 bases from V and 4 bases from J, with 12 bases between. Germline loops: CDR1 MNHEY, CDR2 SVGAGI. There are 15 residues in the CDR3. The DNA of the CDR3 is TGTGCCAGCAGTTACTCTTCGGGGCAGGGCACTGAAGCTTTCTTT. This encodes CASSYSSGQGTEAFF.

V is TRBV6-5 and J is TRBJ1-5, with D unclear. There are 13 residues in the CDR3. Trimming took off 2 bases at V and 7 bases at J, with 9 bases between the two ends. Germline V lookup: CDR1 MNHEY, CDR2 SVGAGI. DNA for the CDR3: TGTGCCAGCAGTTACGGGCACCAGCAGCCCCAGCATTTT. Its protein is CASSYGHQQPQHF.

The chain combines TRBV6-5 with TRBJ2-7; the match to TRBD2 covers 10 bases. Germline-derived CDR1 and CDR2 are MNHEY and SVGAGI. Trimming removed 2 bases from V and 4 bases from J; junction bases left unmatched: 2. CDR3 size: 14 residues. The chain's CDR3 is CASSYETSGYEQYF. DNA for the CDR3: TGTGCCAGCAGTTACGAGACTAGCGGGTACGAGCAGTACTTC.

This clone was detected only a few times. This chain uses TRBV27 with TRBJ1-1, with a tentative D call TRBD1 (5 bases). Germline lookup yields CDR1 MNHEY and CDR2 SMNVEV (reference sequence). V dropped 5 bases and J dropped 2 bases, with 15 bases sitting between them. The CDR3 is 15 amino acids. The CDR3 DNA sequence: TGTGCCAGCAGTAACCGTCCGGGGCCCAACACTGAAGCTTTCTTT. It translates to CASSNRPGPNTEAFF.

CDR3 bases: TGCAGCGTTGTAGGACTAGCGGGAGGGTCCTACACCTACGAGCAGTACTTC. As protein: CSVVGLAGGSYTYEQYF. The chain couples TRBV29-1 to TRBJ2-7; TRBD2 agrees at 15 bases. Germline values: CDR1 SQVTM, CDR2 ANQGSEA. There are 17 residues in the CDR3. J gave up 2 bases and V 4 bases, and 9 bases lay outside the gene matches.

The rearrangement joins TRBV7-2 to TRBJ2-7, with 9 nucleotides matching TRBD2. The CDR3 loop spans 14 amino acids. V was pared by 3 bases and J by 0 bases, with 0 bases of the junction left unmatched. The germline gives CDR1 SGHTA, CDR2 FQGNSA. In DNA form, the CDR3 reads TGTGCCAGCAGCTTTAGCGGGAGCTCCTACGAGCAGTACTTC. Its translation is CASSFSGSSYEQYF.

The chain recombines TRBV9 with TRBJ2-1; unclear D gene. CDR1 is SGDLS, CDR2 YYNGEE, per germline. Trimming stripped 5 bases from V and 6 bases from J, with 9 bases between. The CDR3 length is 12 residues. CDR3 in amino acids: CASSAGRNEQFF. DNA of the CDR3: TGTGCCAGCAGTGCCGGCCGCAATGAGCAGTTCTTC. Based on the CDR3 plus reference TRBV9 and TRBJ2-1, the full variable domain is DSGVTQTPKHLITATGQRVTLRCSPRSGDLSVYWYQQSLDQGLQFLIQYYNGEERAKGNILERFSAQQFPDLHSELNLSSLELGDSALYFCASSAGRNEQFFGPGTRLTVL.

Written as DNA, the CDR3 is TGTGCCAGCAGTTACAAGCGCTCCTACGAGCAGTACTTC. This translates into CASSYKRSYEQYF. V usage is TRBV6-5 and J usage is TRBJ2-7; D is unclear. CDR3 length: 13 amino acids. V was shortened by 2 bases and J by 0 bases, with 5 bases between the two germline ends. CDR1 and CDR2 from the germline V gene are MNHEY and SVGAGI.

Notes on this clone: This probably arose from a read error, given a far larger clone one base away. This chain connects TRBV30 to TRBJ1-2; no definite D call. The length of the CDR3 is 12 residues. In germline, CDR1 is GTSNPN, CDR2 SVGIG (reference sequence). The CDR3 nucleotides are TGTGCCCGGAGGGCCTGGGATGGGTTTCTTGCCTTC. This encodes CARRAWDGFLAF. Full variable domain (remainder filled in from reference TRBV30 and TRBJ1-2): SQTIHQWPATLVQPVGSPLSLECTVEGTSNPNLYWYRQAAGRGLQLLFYSVGIGQISSEVPQNLSASRPQDRQFILSSKKLLLSDSGFYLCARRAWDGFLAFGSGTRLTVV.

This chain links TRBV30 with TRBJ2-5, with TRBD2 matching 10 bases. CDR3 size: 14 residues. Germline CDR1 and CDR2: GTSNPN and SVGIG (reference sequence). V dropped 2 bases and J dropped 4; count of bases not matched to a gene: 4. DNA of the CDR3: TGTGCCTGGAGTAGAGCGGGAGGGAGAGAGACCCAGTACTTC. Translating it yields CAWSRAGGRETQYF.

Note on this clone: A far larger clone lies a single base away; this is likely a read error. Different DNA sequences within this sample yield the same CDR3. The J gene is TRBJ1-1, the V gene TRBV28; D call uncertain. The CDR3 totals 13 residues. CDR1 is MDHEN and CDR2 is SYDVKM in the germline V gene. The CDR3 DNA is TGCGCCAGCAGTTTACAAGAGAACACTGAAGCTTTCTTT. Translating gives CASSLQENTEAFF.

This clone was seen a few times. The chain links TRBV7-9 to TRBJ2-7; the D is unclear. The CDR3 has 11 residues. Germline V lookup: CDR1 SEHNR, CDR2 FQNEAQ (reference sequence). V was clipped by 1 base and J by 6 bases, with 4 bases between them. CDR3 sequence reads: CASSLGAEQYF. The CDR3 DNA is TGTGCCAGCAGCTTAGGTGCCGAGCAGTACTTC.

This clone was detected only once. This rearrangement joins TRBV20-1 to TRBJ2-3; D not resolved. CDR3 length equals 10 residues. Trimming took 6 bases from V and 6 from J, leaving 7 bases between them. Germline CDR1 reads DFQATT; CDR2 reads SNEGSKA (reference sequence). The CDR3 loop reads CSARVDTQYF. Here the CDR3 DNA reads TGCAGTGCCCGCGTGGATACGCAGTATTTT.

This clone was detected a few times. V gene TRBV29-1 combines with J gene TRBJ2-7; D unresolved. Germline V gene lookup returns CDR1 SQVTM and CDR2 ANQGSEA. Trimming cost V 1 base and J 2 bases, with 15 bases left between them. The CDR3 spans 15 residues. The CDR3 nucleotides are TGCAGCGTTGAAGGATTGGAAGCAAACCCCTACGAGCAGTACTTC. The encoded protein is CSVEGLEANPYEQYF.

In its sample, this clone was seen many times. The rearrangement joins TRBV15 to TRBJ2-1, with D possibly matching TRBD2 (6 bases). The CDR3 consists of 16 residues. V was shortened by 0 bases and J by 5 bases, with 14 bases between the two germline ends. Germline values: CDR1 LNHNV, CDR2 YYDKDF (reference sequence). CDR3 loop: CATSRDRAGTHNEQFF. In DNA form, the CDR3 reads TGTGCCACCAGCAGAGATCGGGCGGGAACCCACAATGAGCAGTTCTTC. The entire variable domain, with the rest obtained from reference TRBV15 and TRBJ2-1, is as follows: DAMVIQNPRYQVTQFGKPVTLSCSQTLNHNVMYWYQQKSSQAPKLLFHYYDKDFNNEADTPDNFQSRRPNTSFCFLDIRSPGLGDTAMYLCATSRDRAGTHNEQFFGPGTRLTVL.

V is TRBV7-3 and J is TRBJ2-1; D might be TRBD1 or TRBD2, each matching 5 bases. CDR3 size: 14 residues. The germline gives CDR1 SGHTA, CDR2 FQGTGA. Trimming removed 5 bases at V and 8 bases at J, with 16 bases between. The CDR3 loop reads CASSPLGGIHEQFF. CDR3 nucleotides: TGTGCCAGCAGCCCCCTTGGGGGTATCCATGAGCAGTTCTTC.

This clone was recorded at least ten times. The chain carries TRBV4-1 and TRBJ2-3; D ambiguous. This CDR3 is 15 amino acids long. Germline V gene sequence: CDR1 MGHRA, CDR2 YSYEKL. The V and J ends lost 1 base and 1 base respectively, with 9 bases between them. The CDR3 sequence is CASSQGPLGTDTQYF. The CDR3, as DNA: TGCGCCAGCAGCCAAGGGCCCCTTGGCACAGATACGCAGTATTTT.

Only a few counts were recorded for this clone. The V gene is TRBV29-1, the J gene TRBJ2-3, with 8 bases aligning to TRBD2. Trimming cost V 3 bases and J 5 bases; bases outside gene matches: 4. Germline CDR1 is SQVTM and CDR2 is ANQGSEA. The CDR3 covers 13 residues. CDR3 nucleotides: TGCAGCGTTGACGGGAGGGAGGGAGATACGCAGTATTTT. It yields the protein CSVDGREGDTQYF.

The chain couples TRBV29-1 to TRBJ2-1, with D perhaps being TRBD1 or TRBD2 (6 bases each). Per germline, CDR1 SQVTM and CDR2 ANQGSEA. The CDR3 sequence is 12 residues long. The V gene lost 2 bases and the J gene lost 7 bases, with 9 bases spanning the gap. As DNA, the CDR3 is TGCAGCGTTGAAACAGGGAGGAATGAGCAGTTCTTC. This translates into CSVETGRNEQFF.

The genes are TRBV7-9 and TRBJ2-7; TRBD2 agrees at 9 bases. CDR3 size: 14 residues. V lost 6 bases, J lost 3 bases, and 6 bases stayed unmatched. The germline V gene has CDR1 SEHNR and CDR2 FQNEAQ (reference sequence). The CDR3 region is CASRIAGDFYEQYF. For the CDR3, the DNA is TGTGCCAGCAGAATAGCGGGAGATTTCTACGAGCAGTACTTC.

This clone came up a few times. The chain couples TRBV29-1 to TRBJ2-2, with TRBD2 as a possible D gene (5 bases). Germline CDR1 and CDR2: SQVTM and ANQGSEA. Trimming stripped 4 bases from V and 6 bases from J, with 9 bases between. This CDR3 has 12 residues. Written as DNA, the CDR3 is TGCAGCGTTGCCGGGGTCCCCGGGGAGCTGTTTTTT. It encodes CSVAGVPGELFF.

This rearrangement joins TRBV29-1 to TRBJ2-7, with D possibly matching TRBD1 (6 bases). The ends were cut back, 1 base at V and 2 bases at J, with 12 bases in the middle. The CDR3 extends over 14 amino acids. The germline V gene has CDR1 SQVTM and CDR2 ANQGSEA. CDR3 bases: TGCAGCGTTGAAGGTCCAGGGGAGACCTACGAGCAGTACTTC. Its protein product is CSVEGPGETYEQYF.

V and J are TRBV6-1 and TRBJ1-3; no clear D. Trimming removed 10 bases from V and 4 bases from J, with 5 bases in between. CDR1 and CDR2 from the germline V gene are MNHNS and SASEGT. This CDR3 has 10 amino acids. For the CDR3, the DNA is TGTGCCATTCAAGGAAACACCATATATTTT. Translation gives CAIQGNTIYF.

Points on this clone: The germline gene is not matched at one end of the junction; a read error may be the cause. The chain has TRBV6-5 and TRBJ2-5; D unresolved. The CDR3 consists of 13 residues. Germline values: CDR1 MNHEY, CDR2 SVGAGI. CDR3: CASSYSPAGPRDF. The CDR3 DNA sequence: TGTGCCAGCAGTTACTCCCCTGCCGGACCCCGGGACTTC.

The chain employs TRBV9 and TRBJ2-2; D remains ambiguous. From germline, CDR1 is SGDLS and CDR2 YYNGEE. V shed 7 bases and J shed 3 bases, with 4 bases lying between them. The CDR3 runs to 11 residues. The CDR3 coding sequence is TGTGCCAGCGGGGACACCGGGGAGCTGTTTTTT. Protein: CASGDTGELFF.

The rearrangement joins TRBV29-1 to TRBJ2-7, with 12 bases aligning to TRBD2. Germline V gene lookup returns CDR1 SQVTM and CDR2 ANQGSEA. After removal of 5 bases from V and 7 bases from J, the junction contained 3 bases not matched to a gene. The CDR3 is 12 amino acids. Here the CDR3 reads CSVPSGRGEQYF. The CDR3, as DNA: TGCAGCGTTCCTAGCGGGAGGGGGGAGCAGTACTTC.

CDR3 sequence (DNA): TGCGCCAGCCACAATCGGGGGCGGGAAGGCATTCAGTACTTC. Amino acid sequence: CASHNRGREGIQYF. The rearrangement joins TRBV23-1 to TRBJ2-4, with D possibly called TRBD1 or TRBD2 (6 bases each). TRBV23-1 qualifies as an ORF whose function is uncertain. Trimming stripped 8 bases from V and 9 bases from J, with 20 bases between. The CDR3 contains 14 residues.